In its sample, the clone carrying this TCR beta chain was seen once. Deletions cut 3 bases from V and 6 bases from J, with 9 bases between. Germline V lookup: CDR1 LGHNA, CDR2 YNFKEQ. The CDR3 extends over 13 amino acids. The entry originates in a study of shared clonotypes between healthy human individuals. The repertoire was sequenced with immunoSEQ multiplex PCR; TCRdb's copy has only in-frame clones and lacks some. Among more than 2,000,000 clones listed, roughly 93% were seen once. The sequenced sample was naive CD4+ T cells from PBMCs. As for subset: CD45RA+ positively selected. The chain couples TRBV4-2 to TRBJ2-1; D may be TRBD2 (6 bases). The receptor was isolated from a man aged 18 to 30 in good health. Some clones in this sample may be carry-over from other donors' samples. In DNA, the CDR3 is TGTGCCAGCAGCCAGATTAGCGGCAATGAGCAGTTCTTC. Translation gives CASSQISGNEQFF.